These 10 T cell receptor beta chains were all obtained from the same sample, sequenced in a study of shared clonotypes between healthy human individuals. Sequencing used immunoSEQ multiplex PCR; TCRdb keeps in-frame clones, though not all of them. Of some 2 million clones detected, roughly 95% appear once; the ten largest clones hold about 0.13%. The source material was naive CD4+ T cells sorted from blood. Documented subset: CD45RA+ positively selected. The receptor set was obtained from a man aged 18 to 35 in good health.

The chain carries TRBV4-3 and TRBJ2-7; maybe TRBD2 (6 bases). The CDR3 has 14 amino acids. The germline CDR1 and CDR2 sequences are LGHNA and YSLEER. The V end was cut by 1 base, the J end by 2 bases, with 9 bases between. CDR3 loop: CASSQGGGAYEQYF. CDR3 coding DNA: TGCGCCAGCAGCCAAGGTGGAGGGGCCTACGAGCAGTACTTC.

In the case of this clone: The identical CDR3 is also encoded by other nucleotide sequences in the sample. In nucleotides, the CDR3 is TGTGCCTGGAGTGTTCTCAGGGATACTGAAGCTTTCTTT. Translation: CAWSVLRDTEAFF. The V gene is TRBV30, the J gene TRBJ1-1, with a possible D match to TRBD1 (5 bases). The germline V gene has CDR1 GTSNPN and CDR2 SVGIG (reference sequence). Trimming removed 0 bases from V and 5 bases from J, with 10 bases in between. The CDR3 totals 13 residues.

CDR3 sequence: CASSTGVNQPQHF. For the CDR3, the DNA is TGTGCCAGCTCGACAGGGGTCAATCAGCCCCAGCATTTT. The genes are TRBV18 and TRBJ1-5; 8 positions agree with TRBD1. The CDR3 sequence is 13 residues long. Germline trimming cut 6 bases from V and 3 bases from J; bases unmatched to any gene: 1. Germline-derived CDR1 and CDR2 are KGHSH and LQKENI.

The CDR3 spells CASSSPGQGKNGYTF. For the CDR3, the DNA is TGTGCCAGCAGTTCCCCCGGACAGGGTAAAAATGGCTACACCTTC. V and J are TRBV28 and TRBJ1-2, with 8 positions matching TRBD1. The germline V gene has CDR1 MDHEN and CDR2 SYDVKM. CDR3 length: 15 residues. V shed 4 bases, J shed 6 bases, and the junction held 10 bases outside the gene matches.

With respect to this clone: The same CDR3 also results from other DNA sequences found in this sample. This chain uses TRBV2 with TRBJ1-2; 9 nucleotides align to TRBD1. The CDR3 length is 12 residues. With 6 bases clipped from V and 6 bases from J, the junction kept 2 bases outside the gene matches. Germline loops: CDR1 SNHLY, CDR2 FYNNEI. The CDR3 spells CASSGQGNGYTF. Written as DNA, the CDR3 is TGTGCCAGCAGCGGACAGGGGAATGGCTACACCTTC.

The genes are TRBV9 and TRBJ2-7; 7 positions agree with TRBD1. The CDR3 has 15 amino acids. Germline V gene data show CDR1 as SGDLS and CDR2 as YYNGEE. The V gene end was trimmed by 4 bases and the J gene end by 0 bases; junction bases not matched to a gene: 7. The CDR3: CASSSDRASSYEQYF. CDR3 nucleotides: TGTGCCAGCAGCTCAGACAGGGCGAGCTCCTACGAGCAGTACTTC.

The chain is built from TRBV15 and TRBJ2-4; D is perhaps TRBD1 (6 bases). The CDR3 totals 15 residues. V lost 1 base and J lost 0, with 7 bases in between. Germline V gene lookup returns CDR1 LNHNV and CDR2 YYDKDF (reference sequence). The CDR3 loop reads CATSRGTVAKNIQYF. The CDR3 DNA is TGTGCCACCAGCAGAGGGACAGTAGCCAAAAACATTCAGTACTTC.

The CDR3 DNA follows: TGTGCCAGCAGCCAAATCGGGACAGGCTCCTACGAGCAGTACTTC. As protein: CASSQIGTGSYEQYF. The genes are TRBV5-4 and TRBJ2-7; TRBD1 agrees at 8 bases. Germline CDR1 is SGHNT and CDR2 is YYREEE (reference sequence). The J segment lost 0 bases and the V segment lost 4 bases, leaving 6 bases of the junction unmatched. This CDR3 is 15 amino acids long.

In regard to this clone: At one end the junction does not follow the germline gene, possibly because of a read error. This chain uses TRBV7-7 with TRBJ1-1; D gene ambiguous. Germline CDR1 reads SSHAT; CDR2 reads FNYEAQ (reference sequence). This CDR3 has 13 amino acids. CDR3 in amino acids: CASSLAIGTEAFF. In nucleotides, the CDR3 is TGTGCTAGCAGCTTGGCAATAGGCACTGAAGCTTTCTTT. The variable domain in full, completed from reference TRBV7-7 and TRBJ1-1, reads GAGVSQSPRYKVTKRGQDVTLRCDPISSHATLYWYQQALGQGPEFLTYFNYEAQPDKSGLPSDRFSAERPEGSISTLTIQRTEQRDSAMYRCASSLAIGTEAFFGQGTRLTVV.

V usage is TRBV10-3 and J usage is TRBJ2-3; D may be TRBD2 (7 bases). Trimming removed 4 bases at V and 1 base at J, with 12 bases between. The CDR3 spans 15 residues. Germline V gene data show CDR1 as ENHRY and CDR2 as SYGVKD. The CDR3 nucleotides are TGTGCCATCAGTGGCGGGGGCGTCGGCACAGATACGCAGTATTTT. This codes for CAISGGGVGTDTQYF.